The entry that follows covers one TCR beta chain sequence. This sample is drawn from a study of T cells after yellow fever vaccination. TCRdb fed the 5' RACE reads into MiXCR, producing one record per CDR3 protein. This table holds around 320,000 distinct CDR3 sequences, around 11% found once. In germline, CDR1 is SEHNR, CDR2 FQNEAQ (reference sequence). V shed 4 bases and J shed 6 bases, with 5 bases lying between them. There are 11 residues in the CDR3. The sample consisted of CD4+ T cells sorted from PBMCs, taken 45 days after the yellow fever booster vaccination. This clonotype was obtained from a man between 18 and 35 years old who received the YFV17D yellow fever vaccine. The V and J genes are TRBV7-9 and TRBJ2-3, with D hard to call. The CDR3 DNA is TGTGCCAGCAGCTCCCAGGATACGCAGTATTTT. Translated, it gives CASSSQDTQYF.